One sample yielded the 28 T cell receptor beta chains listed below, sequenced in a study of STAT5B mutations in CD4+ large granular lymphocyte leukemia. Produced via immunoSEQ multiplex PCR; TCRdb's table is partial and in-frame only. The data contain fewer than 45,000 clones, 65% to 85% of them singletons. Sequences were obtained from CD4+ T cells from blood buffy coats. The receptors were sampled from a human donor in good health.

The V and J genes are TRBV9 and TRBJ2-3; 11 nucleotides match TRBD2. The V gene end was trimmed by 2 bases and the J gene end by 6 bases; junction bases not matched to a gene: 8. CDR3 length equals 16 residues. Germline loops: CDR1 SGDLS, CDR2 YYNGEE. CDR3 DNA sequence: TGTGCCAGCAGCGTGGTATTAGCGGGAGGGGTTGATACGCAGTATTTT. The encoded protein is CASSVVLAGGVDTQYF.

This clone was found once. The rearrangement uses TRBV7-9 and TRBJ2-7, with 7 bases that match TRBD1. Germline lookup yields CDR1 SEHNR and CDR2 FQNEAQ (reference sequence). Trimming took 1 base from V and 9 from J; bases not matched to a gene: 15. The length of the CDR3 is 16 residues. The CDR3 region is CASSLEKSGGMGRQYF. The CDR3 DNA sequence: TGTGCCAGCAGCTTAGAAAAGTCAGGGGGAATGGGTAGGCAGTACTTC.

This sequence joins TRBV28 and TRBJ2-1, with a weak D call TRBD1 (5 bases). Germline V lookup: CDR1 MDHEN, CDR2 SYDVKM. The CDR3 is 11 amino acids. Trimming pared 6 bases from V and 6 bases from J, leaving 6 bases between. CDR3 sequence (DNA): TGTGCCAGCAGGGGGCCCAATGAGCAGTTCTTC. Translation gives CASRGPNEQFF.

The chain couples TRBV19 to TRBJ1-1; D uncertain. The CDR3 sequence is 14 residues long. V gave up 6 bases and J gave up 1 base, with 12 bases separating them. Germline V gene data show CDR1 as LNHDA and CDR2 as SQIVND (reference sequence). CDR3 loop: CASRGREGNTEAFF. The CDR3 DNA is TGTGCCAGTAGGGGAAGGGAGGGGAACACTGAAGCTTTCTTT.

This clone occurred a few times. V usage is TRBV29-1 and J usage is TRBJ1-5; no definite D call. The length of the CDR3 is 13 residues. V was clipped by 3 bases and J by 7 bases, with 13 bases between them. From germline, CDR1 is SQVTM and CDR2 ANQGSEA. In DNA form, the CDR3 reads TGCAGCGTTGAGGAGGGTTTAGGCCAGCCCCAGCATTTT. This encodes CSVEEGLGQPQHF. Combining the CDR3 with reference TRBV29-1 and TRBJ1-5 gives the whole variable domain SAVISQKPSRDICQRGTSLTIQCQVDSQVTMMFWYRQQPGQSLTLIATANQGSEATYESGFVIDKFPISRPNLTFSTLTVSNMSPEDSSIYLCSVEEGLGQPQHFGDGTRLSIL.

The genes are TRBV7-2 and TRBJ2-7, with 13 bases fitting TRBD2. The CDR3 covers 15 residues. Germline V gene lookup returns CDR1 SGHTA and CDR2 FQGNSA. Trimming cost V 5 bases and J 4 bases; bases outside gene matches: 5. The CDR3 loop reads CASSRMTSGRYEQYF. In nucleotides, the CDR3 is TGTGCCAGCAGCCGAATGACTAGCGGGAGGTACGAGCAGTACTTC.

The V and J genes are TRBV4-1 and TRBJ1-2; 8 nucleotides match TRBD1. Germline trimming cut 0 bases from V and 0 bases from J; bases unmatched to any gene: 6. The CDR3 consists of 17 residues. Germline V gene lookup returns CDR1 MGHRA and CDR2 YSYEKL. The CDR3 spells CASSQDGTGATNYGYTF. The CDR3 nucleotides read TGCGCCAGCAGCCAAGATGGGACAGGAGCGACTAACTATGGCTACACCTTC.

The gene calls are TRBV6-1 and TRBJ2-1; TRBD2 agrees at 10 bases. This CDR3 region has 15 residues. Germline V gene sequence: CDR1 MNHNS, CDR2 SASEGT. J was trimmed by 0 bases and V by 6 bases; bases with no gene match: 2. The CDR3: CASRSGGASYNEQFF. CDR3 DNA sequence: TGTGCCAGCAGGAGCGGGGGGGCCTCCTACAATGAGCAGTTCTTC.

Comment on this clone: The same CDR3 arises from other DNA sequences in this sample as well. The chain employs TRBV11-3 and TRBJ1-5, with TRBD1 matching 7 bases. V dropped 5 bases and J dropped 0; count of bases not matched to a gene: 13. This CDR3 contains 18 residues. From germline, CDR1 is SGHNT and CDR2 YENEEA. CDR3: CASSQFTGQENSNQPQHF. As DNA, the CDR3 is TGTGCCAGCAGCCAATTCACCGGACAGGAGAATAGCAATCAGCCCCAGCATTTT. Full variable domain (outside the CDR3, taken from reference TRBV11-3 and TRBJ1-5): EAGVVQSPRYKIIEKKQPVAFWCNPISGHNTLYWYLQNLGQGPELLIRYENEEAVDDSQLPKDRFSAERLKGVDSTLKIQPAELGDSAVYLCASSQFTGQENSNQPQHFGDGTRLSIL.

The V and J genes are TRBV14 and TRBJ2-7; the D is unclear. The germline V gene encodes CDR1 SGHDN and CDR2 FVKESK. The CDR3 loop spans 17 amino acids. Trimming stripped 1 base from V and 0 bases from J, with 16 bases between. The CDR3 spells CASSQGWLMDSSYEQYF. CDR3 nucleotide sequence: TGTGCCAGCAGCCAAGGGTGGCTAATGGATAGCTCCTACGAGCAGTACTTC.

V gene TRBV5-4 combines with J gene TRBJ1-6; D is possibly TRBD1 (6 bases). Germline V gene sequence: CDR1 SGHNT, CDR2 YYREEE (reference sequence). The CDR3 runs to 15 residues. V gave up 2 bases and J gave up 11 bases, with 17 bases separating them. DNA of the CDR3: TGTGCCAGCAGCTTCAATGAGGGACACCGCACACCCCTCCACTTT. Its translation: CASSFNEGHRTPLHF. The full variable domain, in which reference TRBV5-4 and TRBJ1-6 provide the parts outside the CDR3, is ETGVTQSPTHLIKTRGQQVTLRCSSQSGHNTVSWYQQALGQGPQFIFQYYREEENGRGNFPPRFSGLQFPNYSSELNVNALELDDSALYLCASSFNEGHRTPLHFGNGTRLTVT.

This chain links TRBV11-2 with TRBJ2-2, with 8 bases aligning to TRBD1. The V segment lost 5 bases and the J segment 1 base; nucleotides outside the gene matches: 3. The CDR3 consists of 15 residues. CDR1 and CDR2 from the germline V gene are SGHAT and FQNNGV. The CDR3 DNA reads as TGTGCCAGCAGCCGGGGGACAGGGAACACCGGGGAGCTGTTTTTT. Translated, it gives CASSRGTGNTGELFF. Full variable domain (remainder filled in from reference TRBV11-2 and TRBJ2-2): EAGVAQSPRYKIIEKRQSVAFWCNPISGHATLYWYQQILGQGPKLLIQFQNNGVVDDSQLPKDRFSAERLKGVDSTLKIQPAKLEDSAVYLCASSRGTGNTGELFFGEGSRLTVL.

The V call is TRBV28, the J call TRBJ1-3; TRBD1 might be the D (5 bases). Per the germline V gene, CDR1 is MDHEN and CDR2 is SYDVKM. The CDR3 contains 16 residues. V lost 4 bases and J 9 bases, leaving 22 bases between the germline ends. Here the CDR3 DNA reads TGTGCCAGCAGTTCAGACGGGACCCCCCCGTTGGGCACCATATATTTT. Its translation: CASSSDGTPPLGTIYF.

This sequence joins TRBV19 and TRBJ1-2; tentatively, D is TRBD1 (5 bases). The CDR3 covers 16 residues. Per germline, CDR1 LNHDA and CDR2 SQIVND (reference sequence). The germline V and J ends were trimmed by 6 bases and 4 bases, with 21 bases remaining between them. The CDR3 region has the DNA TGTGCCAGTAGCTTCAGGACCGGGACGGCCAGCTATGGCTACACCTTC. Amino acid sequence: CASSFRTGTASYGYTF.

The chain has TRBV2 and TRBJ1-2; D not certain. This CDR3 comprises 13 residues. V lost 6 bases, J lost 4 bases, and 12 bases lay in between. Germline assignment: CDR1 SNHLY and CDR2 FYNNEI. CDR3 protein: CASSRHDGYGYTF. CDR3 bases: TGTGCCAGCAGCCGCCATGACGGCTATGGCTACACCTTC.

V usage is TRBV9 and J usage is TRBJ2-1; 9 nucleotides match TRBD2. V was clipped by 2 bases and J by 0 bases; unmatched bases: 3. In germline, CDR1 is SGDLS, CDR2 YYNGEE. CDR3 size: 16 residues. The CDR3 DNA is TGTGCCAGCAGCGTCATTAGCGGGGGCTCCTACAATGAGCAGTTCTTC. Protein sequence: CASSVISGGSYNEQFF.

The V gene is TRBV19, the J gene TRBJ1-3; D gene uncertain. Germline V gene lookup returns CDR1 LNHDA and CDR2 SQIVND (reference sequence). This CDR3 is built from 14 residues. Trimming took 3 bases from V and 4 from J, leaving 10 bases between them. The CDR3: CASSILRGGNTIYF. CDR3 in DNA: TGTGCCAGTAGTATCTTACGAGGGGGAAACACCATATATTTT.

The chain employs TRBV5-1 and TRBJ2-7, with D maybe TRBD2 (6 bases). Trimming took 1 base from V and 0 from J, leaving 14 bases between them. The CDR3 covers 16 residues. Germline values: CDR1 SGHRS, CDR2 YFSETQ. The DNA for the CDR3 is TGCGCCAGCAGCTTGAATTTTGCGGGGAGCTCCTACGAGCAGTACTTC. Translating it yields CASSLNFAGSSYEQYF. The variable domain in full, with the rest retrieved from reference TRBV5-1 and TRBJ2-7, is KAGVTQTPRYLIKTRGQQVTLSCSPISGHRSVSWYQQTPGQGLQFLFEYFSETQRNKGNFPGRFSGRQFSNSRSEMNVSTLELGDSALYLCASSLNFAGSSYEQYFGPGTRLTVT.

This clone was seen just once. This chain links TRBV6-6 with TRBJ2-1, with 8 nucleotides matching TRBD2. The CDR3 is 15 residues long. Trimming took 5 bases from V and 8 from J; bases not matched to a gene: 11. Germline V gene data show CDR1 as MNHNY and CDR2 as SVGAGI (reference sequence). The CDR3 region is CASSPKRGPQDEQFF. Written as DNA, the CDR3 is TGTGCCAGCAGTCCAAAGCGGGGGCCCCAAGATGAGCAGTTCTTC.

This clone showed up just a few times. The CDR3 nucleotides are TGTGCCACCAGCACCCCTGAGGACAGCCTTCAGTACTTC. This codes for CATSTPEDSLQYF. The chain is built from TRBV15 and TRBJ2-7, with D possibly TRBD1 on 6 matching bases. The ends were cut back, 4 bases at V and 10 bases at J, with 17 bases in the middle. The CDR3 totals 13 residues. Germline V gives CDR1 LNHNV, CDR2 YYDKDF (reference sequence).

The chain joins TRBV5-1 to TRBJ2-3, with a tentative D call TRBD1 (6 bases). Trimming stripped 0 bases from V and 4 bases from J, with 6 bases between. Germline assignment: CDR1 SGHRS and CDR2 YFSETQ. The CDR3 has 13 amino acids. The CDR3 loop reads CASSLGQADTQYF. DNA of the CDR3: TGCGCCAGCAGCTTGGGACAGGCAGATACGCAGTATTTT.

This clone has a handful of counts. The CDR3 spells CASSPNRGAQHF. Written as DNA, the CDR3 is TGTGCCAGTAGTCCCAACAGAGGTGCCCAGCATTTT. V and J are TRBV19 and TRBJ1-5; D ambiguous. Per the germline V gene, CDR1 is LNHDA and CDR2 is SQIVND (reference sequence). Trimming left V 5 bases short and J 11 bases short, with 13 bases between. This CDR3 contains 12 residues. Full variable domain (remainder filled in from reference TRBV19 and TRBJ1-5): DGGITQSPKYLFRKEGQNVTLSCEQNLNHDAMYWYRQDPGQGLRLIYYSQIVNDFQKGDIAEGYSVSREKKESFPLTVTSAQKNPTAFYLCASSPNRGAQHFGDGTRLSIL.

The V call is TRBV7-9, the J call TRBJ1-2; 7 nucleotides match TRBD1. The CDR3 loop spans 14 amino acids. Looked up from germline, CDR1 is SEHNR and CDR2 is FQNEAQ (reference sequence). The junction had 6 bases not matched to a gene; V was cut back by 5 bases and J by 3 bases. The CDR3 DNA reads TGTGCCAGCAGCACATCGGGACAGCACTATGGCTACACCTTC. Protein product: CASSTSGQHYGYTF.

This clone was picked up a small number of times. V is TRBV4-2 and J is TRBJ1-1; D not certain. The germline V and J ends were trimmed by 4 bases and 0 bases, with 12 bases remaining between them. CDR1 is LGHNA and CDR2 is YNFKEQ in the germline V gene. The CDR3 is 15 residues long. CDR3 region: CASSPRAIMNTEAFF. CDR3 coding DNA: TGTGCCAGCAGCCCGCGGGCGATAATGAACACTGAAGCTTTCTTT.

This clone was recorded once. This chain uses TRBV18 with TRBJ2-1; no clear D. Trimming shortened V by 2 bases and J by 2 bases, and 10 bases separated the two germline ends. The CDR3 contains 15 residues. Germline CDR1 and CDR2: KGHSH and LQKENI. CDR3 sequence reads: CASSPMAPPYNEQFF. CDR3 DNA sequence: TGTGCCAGCTCACCAATGGCCCCGCCCTACAATGAGCAGTTCTTC.

Only one count was recorded for this clone. The genes are TRBV30 and TRBJ2-3, with D maybe TRBD2 (5 bases). Between the trimmed V and J ends, which lost 2 bases and 0 bases, there was a span of 15 bases. Per the germline V gene, CDR1 is GTSNPN and CDR2 is SVGIG (reference sequence). This CDR3 comprises 16 residues. This CDR3 reads CAWSSYGSGSTDTQYF. CDR3 coding DNA: TGTGCCTGGAGTAGCTATGGGAGCGGAAGCACAGATACGCAGTATTTT.

The chain employs TRBV1 and TRBJ2-7; no check of the table's D call, TRBD2, against the DNA was made. TRBV1 corresponds to a pseudogene. This CDR3 region has 16 residues. CDR3 nucleotides: TGCACCAGCAGCCAAGAAAGCGGGAGGGCCGTCGACGAGCAGTACTTC. It yields the protein CTSSQESGRAVDEQYF.

The chain is built from TRBV4-1 and TRBJ2-4; D gene ambiguous. Between the trimmed V and J ends, which lost 5 bases and 0 bases, there was a span of 14 bases. In germline, CDR1 is MGHRA, CDR2 YSYEKL. This CDR3 is built from 16 residues. The CDR3 protein is CASSSVVSLAKNIQYF. The CDR3 coding sequence is TGCGCCAGCAGCTCGGTGGTCTCCCTAGCCAAAAACATTCAGTACTTC.